This T cell receptor beta chain originates from a study of T cell changes during pregnancy in multiple sclerosis (dated by TCRdb to between 2018 and 2020). Study-level background: The study examined how the T cell repertoire changed over the course of pregnancy in women with multiple sclerosis.

This clone was observed a single time. The antigen it binds to is not known. Base qualities are not at hand, and no much larger clone is one base apart. The library was generated by the immunoSEQ multiplex PCR assay. Imported from immuneACCESS, the table was reduced by TCRdb to in-frame sequences with V and J called. These copies leave out some clones; in studies compared against another copy, an unresolved V gene accounts for under half, and the cause of the remainder is not known. The sample contains some 31,000 clones, just over 90% of them found a single time. The top ten clonotypes cover about 5.7% of the sample. The germline V gene (reference sequence) supplies CDR1 SEHNR and CDR2 FQNEAQ. The CDR3 sequence holds 14 residues, the cysteine and phenylalanine included. Left in the record is the CDR3 DNA by itself, 42 bases read in frame from the first base. At the junction V is shortened by 3 bases and J by 6 bases, with 14 bases in between.

The sequences come from CD8+ T cells from peripheral blood mononuclear cells, collected before pregnancy. The receptor's source is a female donor with multiple sclerosis, enrolled in a pregnancy study. The chain uses TRBV7-9 and TRBJ1-2; the D gene cannot be resolved reliably. Here is the DNA: TGTGCCAGCAGCTTTTTGCCCAGATCTGATGGCTACACCTTC. Its amino acids are CASSFLPRSDGYTF.